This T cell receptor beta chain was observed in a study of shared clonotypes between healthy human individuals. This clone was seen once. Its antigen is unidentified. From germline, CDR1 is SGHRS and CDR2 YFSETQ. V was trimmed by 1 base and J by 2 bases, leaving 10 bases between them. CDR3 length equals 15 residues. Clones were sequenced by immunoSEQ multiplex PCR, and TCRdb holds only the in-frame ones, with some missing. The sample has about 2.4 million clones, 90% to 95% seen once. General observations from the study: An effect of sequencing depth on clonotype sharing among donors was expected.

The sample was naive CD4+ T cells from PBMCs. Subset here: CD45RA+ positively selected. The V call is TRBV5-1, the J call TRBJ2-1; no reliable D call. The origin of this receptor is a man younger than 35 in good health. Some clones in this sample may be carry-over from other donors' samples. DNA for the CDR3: TGCGCCAGCAGCTTGAGGGCGCAGACCTACAATGAGCAGTTCTTC. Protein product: CASSLRAQTYNEQFF.